This TCR beta chain was retrieved from a study of blood T cell repertoires in COVID-19 (dated by TCRdb to 2020 to 2021). At the level of the whole study: Samples covering the acute and convalescent phases of COVID-19 were provided by collaborators in the United States, Italy and Spain. The prospective study material was composed of cDNA or gDNA derived from T cells, B-cell-depleted T cells, or PBMCs. The dataset comprised deeply sampled blood TCRbeta repertoires from subjects exposed to, actively infected with, or recovered from COVID-19. The repertoires were released in a freely available public database intended as a resource for research on the immune response to SARS-CoV-2. Samples came from the ongoing ImmuneRACE study (first 160 participants) plus 1,254 subjects from 6 global collaborators. A de-identified subject ID, COVID-19 status, age in years and sex were almost always included in the sample metadata. Where available, HLA class I and class II types were obtained from metadata supplied by the sample provider rather than from assay-based typing.

Collaborating institutions collected whole blood in K2EDTA tubes following their own protocols. For TCRbeta analysis, collaborator samples were shipped as frozen whole blood, as isolated PBMCs, or as DNA extracted from either sample type. The immunoSEQ Assay, a bias-controlled multiplex PCR, was used to amplify TCRbeta CDR3 regions from genomic DNA. Under the source paper's analysis protocol: Nucleated cell counts per sample were estimated from amplification of reference gene primers within the assay. Sequence reads were collapsed and filtered to measure the absolute abundance of every unique TCRbeta CDR3 rearrangement. For each sample, productive Simpson clonality was calculated as the square root of Simpson's diversity index across productive rearrangements. TCRdb holds this immuneACCESS table with in-frame rearrangements only. Some clones are missing; in checked studies, unresolved V genes explain under half, and the rest has no known cause. D and trimming come from the DNA, and the V and J calls and clone size come from that table. The sample data list 470,000 or so clones, and around nine tenths of these were observed just once. Over 4% of the sample is held by the ten biggest clonotypes.

Of note for this clone: The target of this receptor is not known. One base away there is no much larger clone; base qualities are not given.

V ends up 2 bases short and J 4 bases short, with an unmatched junction base count of 8. CDR1 and CDR2 were assigned from the germline V gene as LGHNT and FRNRAP. The CDR3 covers 16 residues, taking in both the cysteine and the phenylalanine. Just CDR3 DNA is preserved here, 48 bases in frame from base 1. Overall study outcomes, separate from this receptor: The amount of clinical and demographic metadata varied by source and participant and was provided uncurated.

The sequence was collected from a woman in her 30s with acute or convalescent COVID-19. Source material: peripheral blood. Recombination connected TRBV12-5 to TRBJ2-1; TRBD2 fits 7 bases in the junction. CDR3 reads: CASGLRAAGVYNEQFF. The bases read TGTGCTAGTGGTTTGAGGGCGGCGGGGGTTTACAATGAGCAGTTCTTC.